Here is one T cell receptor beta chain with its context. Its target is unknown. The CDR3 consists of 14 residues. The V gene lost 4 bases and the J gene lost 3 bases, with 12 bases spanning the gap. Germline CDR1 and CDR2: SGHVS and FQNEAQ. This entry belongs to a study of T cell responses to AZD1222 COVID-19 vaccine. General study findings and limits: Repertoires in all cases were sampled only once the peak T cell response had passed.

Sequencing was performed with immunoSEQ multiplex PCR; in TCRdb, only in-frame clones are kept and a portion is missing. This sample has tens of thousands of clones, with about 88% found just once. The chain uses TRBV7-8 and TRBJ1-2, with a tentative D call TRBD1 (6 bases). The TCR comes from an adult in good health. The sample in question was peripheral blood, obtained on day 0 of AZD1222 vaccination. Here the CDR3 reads CASSSRGLDYGYTF. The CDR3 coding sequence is TGTGCCAGCAGCTCCAGGGGTTTAGACTATGGCTACACCTTC.